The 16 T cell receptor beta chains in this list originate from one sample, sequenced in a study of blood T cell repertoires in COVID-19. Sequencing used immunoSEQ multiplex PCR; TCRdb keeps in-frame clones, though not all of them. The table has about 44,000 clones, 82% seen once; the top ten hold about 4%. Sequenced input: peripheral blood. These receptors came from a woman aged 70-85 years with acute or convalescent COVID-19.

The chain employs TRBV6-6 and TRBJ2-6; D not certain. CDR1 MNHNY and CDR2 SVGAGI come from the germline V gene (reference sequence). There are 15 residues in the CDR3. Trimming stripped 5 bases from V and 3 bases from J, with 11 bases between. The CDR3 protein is CASSVDLSGANVLTF. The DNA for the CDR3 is TGTGCCAGCAGTGTAGATTTGAGTGGGGCCAACGTCCTGACTTTC.

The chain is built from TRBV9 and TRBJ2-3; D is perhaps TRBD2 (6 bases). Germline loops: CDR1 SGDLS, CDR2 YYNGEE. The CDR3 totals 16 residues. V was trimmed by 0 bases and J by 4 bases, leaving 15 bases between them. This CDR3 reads CASSVVGSGVADTQYF. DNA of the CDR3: TGTGCCAGCAGCGTAGTCGGGAGCGGTGTCGCAGATACGCAGTATTTT. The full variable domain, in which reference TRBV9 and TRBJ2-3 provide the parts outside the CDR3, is DSGVTQTPKHLITATGQRVTLRCSPRSGDLSVYWYQQSLDQGLQFLIQYYNGEERAKGNILERFSAQQFPDLHSELNLSSLELGDSALYFCASSVVGSGVADTQYFGPGTRLTVL.

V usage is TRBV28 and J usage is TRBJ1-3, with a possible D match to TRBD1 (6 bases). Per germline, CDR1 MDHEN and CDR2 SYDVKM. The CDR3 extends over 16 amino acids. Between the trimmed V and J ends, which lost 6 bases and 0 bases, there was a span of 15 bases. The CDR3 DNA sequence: TGTGCCAGCAGCTCCGACAGGAGGAGCTCTGGAAACACCATATATTTT. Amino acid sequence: CASSSDRRSSGNTIYF.

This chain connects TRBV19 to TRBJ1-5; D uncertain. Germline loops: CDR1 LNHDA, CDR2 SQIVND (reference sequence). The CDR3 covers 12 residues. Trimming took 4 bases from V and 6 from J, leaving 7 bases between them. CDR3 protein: CASSTGFQPQHF. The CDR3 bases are TGTGCCAGTAGTACGGGGTTTCAGCCCCAGCATTTT.

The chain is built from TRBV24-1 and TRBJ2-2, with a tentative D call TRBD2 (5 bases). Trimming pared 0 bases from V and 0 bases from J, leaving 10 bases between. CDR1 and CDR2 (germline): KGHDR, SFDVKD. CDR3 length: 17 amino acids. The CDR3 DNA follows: TGTGCCACCAGTGATTTGGAGGTCGGGGCGAACACCGGGGAGCTGTTTTTT. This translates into CATSDLEVGANTGELFF.

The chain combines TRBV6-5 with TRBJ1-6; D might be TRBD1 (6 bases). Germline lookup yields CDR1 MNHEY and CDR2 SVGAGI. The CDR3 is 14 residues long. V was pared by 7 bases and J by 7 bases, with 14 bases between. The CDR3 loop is CASKLDSRNSPLHF. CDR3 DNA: TGTGCCAGCAAGCTGGACAGCAGAAATTCACCCCTCCACTTT.

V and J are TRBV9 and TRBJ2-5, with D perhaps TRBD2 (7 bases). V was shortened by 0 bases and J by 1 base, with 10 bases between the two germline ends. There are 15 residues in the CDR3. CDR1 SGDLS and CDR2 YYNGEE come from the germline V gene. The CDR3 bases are TGTGCCAGCAGCGTAGTGGCGGGGGCCCAAGAGACCCAGTACTTC. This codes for CASSVVAGAQETQYF.

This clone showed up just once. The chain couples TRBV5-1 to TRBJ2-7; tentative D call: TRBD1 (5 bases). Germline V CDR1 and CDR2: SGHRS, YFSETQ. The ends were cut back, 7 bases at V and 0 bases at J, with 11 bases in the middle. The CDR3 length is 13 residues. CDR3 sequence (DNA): TGCGCCAGCTCCCCGGACATCTCCTACGAGCAGTACTTC. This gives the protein CASSPDISYEQYF.

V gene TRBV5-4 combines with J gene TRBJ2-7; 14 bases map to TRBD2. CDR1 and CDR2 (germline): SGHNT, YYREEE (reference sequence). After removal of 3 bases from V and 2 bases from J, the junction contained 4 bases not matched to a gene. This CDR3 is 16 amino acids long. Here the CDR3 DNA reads TGTGCCAGCAGCTCGGGGACTAGCGGGAGCGCCTACGAGCAGTACTTC. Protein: CASSSGTSGSAYEQYF.

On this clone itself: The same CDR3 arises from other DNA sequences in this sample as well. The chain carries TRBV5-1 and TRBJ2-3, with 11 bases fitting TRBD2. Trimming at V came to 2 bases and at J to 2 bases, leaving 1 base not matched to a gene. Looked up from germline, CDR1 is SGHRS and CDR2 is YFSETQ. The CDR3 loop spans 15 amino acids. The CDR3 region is CASSLLAGDTDTQYF. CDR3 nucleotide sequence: TGCGCCAGCAGCTTACTAGCGGGAGACACAGATACGCAGTATTTT.

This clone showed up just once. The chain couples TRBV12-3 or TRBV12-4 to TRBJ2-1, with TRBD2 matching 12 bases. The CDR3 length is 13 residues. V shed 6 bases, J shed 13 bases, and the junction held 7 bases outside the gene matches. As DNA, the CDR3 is TGTGCCAGCAGGGCGACTAGCGGGAGTTTACAGTTCTTC. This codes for CASRATSGSLQFF.

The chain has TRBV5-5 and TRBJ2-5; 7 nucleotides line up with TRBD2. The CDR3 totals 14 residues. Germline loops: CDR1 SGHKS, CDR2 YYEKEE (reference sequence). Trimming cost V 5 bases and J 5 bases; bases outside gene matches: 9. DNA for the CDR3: TGTGCCAGCAGTGGGGACTACCCCCAGGAGACCCAGTACTTC. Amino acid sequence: CASSGDYPQETQYF.

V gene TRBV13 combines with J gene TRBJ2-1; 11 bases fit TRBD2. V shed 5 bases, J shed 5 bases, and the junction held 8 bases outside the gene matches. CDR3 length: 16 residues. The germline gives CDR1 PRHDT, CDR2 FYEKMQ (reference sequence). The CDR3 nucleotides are TGTGCCAGCAGCCCCCCTACTAGCGGGAGCCACAATGAGCAGTTCTTC. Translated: CASSPPTSGSHNEQFF.

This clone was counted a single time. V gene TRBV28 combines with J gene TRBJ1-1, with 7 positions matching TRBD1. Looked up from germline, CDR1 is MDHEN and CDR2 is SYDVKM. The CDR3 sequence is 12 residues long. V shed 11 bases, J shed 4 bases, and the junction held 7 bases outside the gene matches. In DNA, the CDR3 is TGTGCCGCCAGGGGGAGGAGCACTGAAGCTTTCTTT. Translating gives CAARGRSTEAFF.

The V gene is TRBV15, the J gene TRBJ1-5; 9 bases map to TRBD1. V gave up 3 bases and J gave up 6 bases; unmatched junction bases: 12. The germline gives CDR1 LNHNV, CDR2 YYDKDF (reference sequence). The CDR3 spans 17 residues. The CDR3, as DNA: TGTGCCACCAGCAGTAGAAGGGGACAGGGTAAGGTTCAGCCCCAGCATTTT. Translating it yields CATSSRRGQGKVQPQHF.

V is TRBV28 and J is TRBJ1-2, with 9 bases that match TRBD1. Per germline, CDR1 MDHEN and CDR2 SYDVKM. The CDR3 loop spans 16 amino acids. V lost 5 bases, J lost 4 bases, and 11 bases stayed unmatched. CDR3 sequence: CASSVLFGQGTYGYTF. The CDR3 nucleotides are TGTGCCAGCAGTGTCCTTTTCGGACAGGGGACCTATGGCTACACCTTC.